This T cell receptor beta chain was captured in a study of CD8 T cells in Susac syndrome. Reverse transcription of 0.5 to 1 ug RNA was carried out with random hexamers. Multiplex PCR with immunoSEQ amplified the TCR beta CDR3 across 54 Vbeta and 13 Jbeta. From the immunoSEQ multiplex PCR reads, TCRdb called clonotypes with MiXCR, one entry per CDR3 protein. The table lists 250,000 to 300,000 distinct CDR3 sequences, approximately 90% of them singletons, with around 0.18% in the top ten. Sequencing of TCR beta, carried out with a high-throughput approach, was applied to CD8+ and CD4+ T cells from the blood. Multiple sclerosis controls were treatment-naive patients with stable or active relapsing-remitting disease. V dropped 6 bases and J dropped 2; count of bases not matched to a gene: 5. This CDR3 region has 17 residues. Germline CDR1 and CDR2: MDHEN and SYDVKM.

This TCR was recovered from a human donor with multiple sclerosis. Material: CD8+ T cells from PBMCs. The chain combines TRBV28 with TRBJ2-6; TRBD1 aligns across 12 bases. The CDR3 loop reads CASSPGTGGAGANVLTF. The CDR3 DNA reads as TGTGCCAGCAGCCCCGGGACAGGGGGCGCTGGGGCCAACGTCCTGACTTTC.